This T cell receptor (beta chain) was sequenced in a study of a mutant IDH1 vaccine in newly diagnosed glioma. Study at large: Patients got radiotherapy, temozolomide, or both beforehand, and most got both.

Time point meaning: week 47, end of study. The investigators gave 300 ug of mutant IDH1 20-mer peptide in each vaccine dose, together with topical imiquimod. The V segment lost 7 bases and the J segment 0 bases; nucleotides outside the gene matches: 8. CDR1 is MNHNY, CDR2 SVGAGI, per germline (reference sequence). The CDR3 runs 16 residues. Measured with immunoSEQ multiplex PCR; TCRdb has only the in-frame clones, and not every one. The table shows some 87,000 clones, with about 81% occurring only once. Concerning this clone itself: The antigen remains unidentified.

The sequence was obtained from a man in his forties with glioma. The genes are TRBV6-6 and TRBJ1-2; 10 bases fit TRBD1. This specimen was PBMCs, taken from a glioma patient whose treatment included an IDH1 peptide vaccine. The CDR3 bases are TGTGCCAGCAAGGGGGACAGGGGAATAGCTAACTATGGCTACACCTTC. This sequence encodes CASKGDRGIANYGYTF.